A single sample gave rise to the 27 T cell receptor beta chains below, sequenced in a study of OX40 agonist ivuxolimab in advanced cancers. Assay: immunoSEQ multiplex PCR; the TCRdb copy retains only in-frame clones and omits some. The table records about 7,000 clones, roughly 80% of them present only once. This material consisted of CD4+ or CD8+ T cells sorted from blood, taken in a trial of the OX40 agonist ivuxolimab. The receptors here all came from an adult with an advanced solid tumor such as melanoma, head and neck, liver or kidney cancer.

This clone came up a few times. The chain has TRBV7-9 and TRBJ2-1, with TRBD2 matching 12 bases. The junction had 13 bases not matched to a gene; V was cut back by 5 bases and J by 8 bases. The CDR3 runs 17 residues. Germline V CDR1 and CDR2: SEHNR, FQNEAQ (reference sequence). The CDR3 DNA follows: TGTGCCAGCAGCCGACTTATGACTAGCGGGGGTCAGGATGAGCAGTTCTTC. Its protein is CASSRLMTSGGQDEQFF.

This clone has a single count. The CDR3 sequence: CASSLRWQGNPYEQYF. The CDR3 DNA is TGTGCCAGCAGCTTGCGGTGGCAGGGCAACCCCTACGAGCAGTACTTC. The V gene is TRBV5-5, the J gene TRBJ2-7; the D gene is possibly TRBD1 (5 bases). CDR1 and CDR2 from the germline V gene are SGHKS and YYEKEE (reference sequence). This CDR3 is 16 amino acids long. Trimming cost V 1 base and J 2 bases, with 16 bases left between them.

CDR3 bases: TGTGCCAGCAGTTATAATCCTTTCAATGAGCAGTTCTTC. Translating gives CASSYNPFNEQFF. The V call is TRBV6-5, the J call TRBJ2-1; D is unresolved. The CDR3 is made up of 13 amino acids. The germline V gene has CDR1 MNHEY and CDR2 SVGAGI. Trimming took 3 bases from V and 6 from J, leaving 9 bases between them.

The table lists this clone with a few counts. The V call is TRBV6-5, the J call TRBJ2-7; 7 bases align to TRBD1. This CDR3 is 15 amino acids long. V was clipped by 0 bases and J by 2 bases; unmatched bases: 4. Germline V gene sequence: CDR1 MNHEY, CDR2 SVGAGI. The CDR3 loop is CASSYSEDRAYEQYF. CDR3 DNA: TGTGCCAGCAGTTACTCGGAAGACAGGGCCTACGAGCAGTACTTC.

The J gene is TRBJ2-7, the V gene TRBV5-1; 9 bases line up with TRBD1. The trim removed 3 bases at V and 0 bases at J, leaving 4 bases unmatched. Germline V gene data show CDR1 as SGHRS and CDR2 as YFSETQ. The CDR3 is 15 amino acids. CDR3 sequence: CASSWDRASSYEQYF. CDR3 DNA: TGCGCCAGCAGCTGGGACAGGGCAAGCTCCTACGAGCAGTACTTC.

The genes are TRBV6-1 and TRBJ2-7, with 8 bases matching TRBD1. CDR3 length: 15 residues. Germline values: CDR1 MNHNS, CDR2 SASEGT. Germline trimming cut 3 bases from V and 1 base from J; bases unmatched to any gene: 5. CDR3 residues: CASSETGEGSYEQYF. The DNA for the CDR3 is TGTGCCAGCAGTGAGACAGGGGAAGGTTCCTACGAGCAGTACTTC.

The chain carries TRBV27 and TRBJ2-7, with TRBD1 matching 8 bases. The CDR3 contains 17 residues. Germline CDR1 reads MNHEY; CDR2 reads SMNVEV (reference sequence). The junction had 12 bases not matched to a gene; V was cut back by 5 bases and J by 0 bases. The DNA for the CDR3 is TGTGCCAGCAGTCCACTCGGACAGGGCTTTAGCTCCTACGAGCAGTACTTC. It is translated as CASSPLGQGFSSYEQYF.

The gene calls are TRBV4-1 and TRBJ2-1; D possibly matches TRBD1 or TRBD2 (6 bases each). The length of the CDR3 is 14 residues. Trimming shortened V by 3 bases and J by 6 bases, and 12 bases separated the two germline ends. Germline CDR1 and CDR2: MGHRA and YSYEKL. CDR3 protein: CASSHGTGANEQFF. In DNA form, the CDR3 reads TGCGCCAGCAGCCACGGGACGGGGGCCAATGAGCAGTTCTTC.

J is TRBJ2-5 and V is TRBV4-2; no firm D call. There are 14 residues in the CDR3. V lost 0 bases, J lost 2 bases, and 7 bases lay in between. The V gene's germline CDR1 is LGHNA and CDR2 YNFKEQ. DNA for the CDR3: TGTGCCAGCAGCCAAGATCGCAGTCAAGAGACCCAGTACTTC. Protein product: CASSQDRSQETQYF.

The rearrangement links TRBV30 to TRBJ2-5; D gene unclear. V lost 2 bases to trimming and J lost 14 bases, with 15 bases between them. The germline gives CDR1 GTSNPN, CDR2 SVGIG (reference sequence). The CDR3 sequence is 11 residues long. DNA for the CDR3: TGTGCCTGGAGTTCCGGCCTCGGCCTATACTTC. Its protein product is CAWSSGLGLYF. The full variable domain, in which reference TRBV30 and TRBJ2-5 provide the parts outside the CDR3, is SQTIHQWPATLVQPVGSPLSLECTVEGTSNPNLYWYRQAAGRGLQLLFYSVGIGQISSEVPQNLSASRPQDRQFILSSKKLLLSDSGFYLCAWSSGLGLYFGPGTRLLVL.

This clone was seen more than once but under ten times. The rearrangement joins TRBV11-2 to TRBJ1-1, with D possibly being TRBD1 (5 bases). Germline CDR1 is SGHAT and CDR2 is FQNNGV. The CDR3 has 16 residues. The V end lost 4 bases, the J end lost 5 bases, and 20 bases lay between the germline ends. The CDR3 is CASSSILRGEETEAFF. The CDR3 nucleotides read TGTGCCAGCAGCTCGATTCTGAGGGGCGAAGAAACTGAAGCTTTCTTT.

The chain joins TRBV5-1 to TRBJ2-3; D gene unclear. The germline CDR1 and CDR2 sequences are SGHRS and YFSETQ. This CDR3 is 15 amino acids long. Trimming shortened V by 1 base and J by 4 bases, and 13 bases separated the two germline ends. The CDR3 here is CASSLYAESADTQYF. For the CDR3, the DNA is TGCGCCAGCAGCTTGTACGCAGAATCGGCAGATACGCAGTATTTT.

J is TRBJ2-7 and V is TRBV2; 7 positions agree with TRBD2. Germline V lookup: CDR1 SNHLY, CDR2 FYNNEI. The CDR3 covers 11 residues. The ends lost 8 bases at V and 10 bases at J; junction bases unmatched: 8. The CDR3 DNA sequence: TGTGCCAGCCTCTGGGGGGGGGAACAGTACTTC. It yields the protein CASLWGGEQYF.

CDR3 bases: TGTGCCATAGGGGTGGGGGAGCAGTTCTTC. Its translation: CAIGVGEQFF. This chain connects TRBV6-5 to TRBJ2-1; D possibly corresponds to TRBD1 (5 bases). Trimming stripped 10 bases from V and 10 bases from J, with 11 bases between. The CDR3 is made up of 10 amino acids. Germline-derived CDR1 and CDR2 are MNHEY and SVGAGI.

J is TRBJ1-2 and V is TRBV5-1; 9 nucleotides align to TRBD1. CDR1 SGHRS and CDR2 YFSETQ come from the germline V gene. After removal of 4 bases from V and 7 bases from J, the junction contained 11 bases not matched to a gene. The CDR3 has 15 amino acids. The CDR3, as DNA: TGCGCCAGCAGCAGCCCGGACAGGGGTGTGCGTGGCTACACCTTC. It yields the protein CASSSPDRGVRGYTF.

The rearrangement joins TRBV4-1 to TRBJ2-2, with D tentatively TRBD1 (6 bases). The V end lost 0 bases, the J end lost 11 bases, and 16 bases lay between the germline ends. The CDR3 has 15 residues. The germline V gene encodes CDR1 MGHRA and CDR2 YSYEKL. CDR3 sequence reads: CASSQESGALVELFF. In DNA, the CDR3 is TGCGCCAGCAGCCAAGAGTCAGGGGCACTGGTAGAGCTGTTTTTT.

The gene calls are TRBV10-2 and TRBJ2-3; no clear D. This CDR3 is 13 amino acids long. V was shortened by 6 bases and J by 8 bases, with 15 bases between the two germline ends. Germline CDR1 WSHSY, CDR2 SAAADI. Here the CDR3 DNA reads TGCGCCAGCAGGCAGTTAGGAACAATTACGCAGTATTTT. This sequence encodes CASRQLGTITQYF.

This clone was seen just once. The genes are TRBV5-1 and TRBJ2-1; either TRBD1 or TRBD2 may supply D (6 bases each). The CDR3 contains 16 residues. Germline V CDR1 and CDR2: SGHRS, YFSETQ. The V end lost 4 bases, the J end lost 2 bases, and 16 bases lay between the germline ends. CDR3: CASSGRGELTYNEQFF. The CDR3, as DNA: TGCGCCAGCAGCGGAAGGGGGGAGCTTACCTACAATGAGCAGTTCTTC.

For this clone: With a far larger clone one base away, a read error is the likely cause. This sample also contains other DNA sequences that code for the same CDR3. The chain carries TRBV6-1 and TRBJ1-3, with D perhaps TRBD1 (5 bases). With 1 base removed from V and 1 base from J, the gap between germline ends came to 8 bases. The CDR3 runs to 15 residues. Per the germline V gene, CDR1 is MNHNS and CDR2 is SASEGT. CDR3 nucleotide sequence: TGTGCCAGCAGTGAAGACAGGAATTCTGGAAACACCATATATTTT. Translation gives CASSEDRNSGNTIYF.

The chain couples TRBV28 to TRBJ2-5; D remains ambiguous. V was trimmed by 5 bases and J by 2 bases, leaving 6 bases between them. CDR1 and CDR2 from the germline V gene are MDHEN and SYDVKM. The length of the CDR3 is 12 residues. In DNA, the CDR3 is TGTGCCAGCAGTCCCGGACAAGAGACCCAGTACTTC. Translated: CASSPGQETQYF.

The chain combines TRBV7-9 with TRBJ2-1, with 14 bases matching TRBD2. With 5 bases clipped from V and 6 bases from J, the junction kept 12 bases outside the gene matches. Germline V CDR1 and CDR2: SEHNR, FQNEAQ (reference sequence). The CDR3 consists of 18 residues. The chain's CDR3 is CASSGRLAGGPRSNEQFF. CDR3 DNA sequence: TGTGCCAGCAGCGGACGACTAGCGGGGGGGCCAAGGAGCAATGAGCAGTTCTTC.

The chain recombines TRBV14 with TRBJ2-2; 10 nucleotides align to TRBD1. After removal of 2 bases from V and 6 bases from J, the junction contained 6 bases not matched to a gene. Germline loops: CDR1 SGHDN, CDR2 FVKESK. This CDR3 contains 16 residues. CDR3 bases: TGTGCCAGCAGCCAAAGACAGGGGGCAGACGCCGGGGAGCTGTTTTTT. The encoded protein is CASSQRQGADAGELFF. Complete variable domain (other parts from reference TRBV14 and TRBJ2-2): EAGVTQFPSHSVIEKGQTVTLRCDPISGHDNLYWYRRVMGKEIKFLLHFVKESKQDESGMPNNRFLAERTGGTYSTLKVQPAELEDSGVYFCASSQRQGADAGELFFGEGSRLTVL.

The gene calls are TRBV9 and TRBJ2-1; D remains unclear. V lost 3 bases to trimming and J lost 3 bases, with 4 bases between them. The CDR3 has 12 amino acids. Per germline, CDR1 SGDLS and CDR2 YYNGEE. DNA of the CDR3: TGTGCCAGCAGCGAGGACTACAATGAGCAGTTCTTC. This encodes CASSEDYNEQFF. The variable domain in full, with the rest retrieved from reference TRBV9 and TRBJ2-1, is DSGVTQTPKHLITATGQRVTLRCSPRSGDLSVYWYQQSLDQGLQFLIQYYNGEERAKGNILERFSAQQFPDLHSELNLSSLELGDSALYFCASSEDYNEQFFGPGTRLTVL.

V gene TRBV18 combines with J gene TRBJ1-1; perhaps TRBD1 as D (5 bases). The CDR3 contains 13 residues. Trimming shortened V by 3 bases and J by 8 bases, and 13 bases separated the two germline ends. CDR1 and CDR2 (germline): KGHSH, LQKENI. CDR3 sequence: CASSPETRGEAFF. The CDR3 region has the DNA TGTGCCAGCTCACCGGAGACGAGGGGAGAAGCTTTCTTT.

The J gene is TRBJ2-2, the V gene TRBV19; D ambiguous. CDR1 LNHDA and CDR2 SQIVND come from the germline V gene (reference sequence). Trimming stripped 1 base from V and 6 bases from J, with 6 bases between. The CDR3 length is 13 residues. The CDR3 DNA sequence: TGTGCCAGTAGTATAGGTGGATCCGGGGAGCTGTTTTTT. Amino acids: CASSIGGSGELFF.

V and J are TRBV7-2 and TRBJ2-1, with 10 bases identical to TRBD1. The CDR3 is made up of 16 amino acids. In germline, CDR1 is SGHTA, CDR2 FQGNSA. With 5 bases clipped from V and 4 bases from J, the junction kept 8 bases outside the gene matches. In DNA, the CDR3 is TGTGCCAGCAGCCCAACCTGGACAGGGGGATACAATGAGCAGTTCTTC. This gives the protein CASSPTWTGGYNEQFF.

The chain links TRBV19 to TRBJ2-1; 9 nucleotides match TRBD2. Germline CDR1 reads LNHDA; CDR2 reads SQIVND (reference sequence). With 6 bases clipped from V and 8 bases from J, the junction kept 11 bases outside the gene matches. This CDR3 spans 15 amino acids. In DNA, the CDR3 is TGTGCCAGTAGCCCCGATAGCGGGGGTACCGATGAGCAGTTCTTC. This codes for CASSPDSGGTDEQFF.